A single sample gave rise to the 25 T cell receptor beta chains below, sequenced in a study of T cell responses to AZD1222 COVID-19 vaccine. Clones were read by immunoSEQ multiplex PCR, and TCRdb kept only the in-frame ones, dropping some. The data contain approximately 110,000 clones, 70% to 85% of them singletons. The sequencing used peripheral blood, collected on day 0 of AZD1222 vaccination. These receptors came from an adult in good health.

This clone was picked up many times. The chain combines TRBV7-9 with TRBJ1-2; 8 nucleotides agree with TRBD1. With V trimmed by 6 bases and J by 2 bases, 14 bases remained unmatched. Looked up from germline, CDR1 is SEHNR and CDR2 is FQNEAQ (reference sequence). There are 17 residues in the CDR3. The chain's CDR3 is CASRSGTGGTKNYGYTF. The CDR3, as DNA: TGTGCCAGCAGGAGCGGGACAGGAGGCACTAAAAACTATGGCTACACCTTC.

CDR3 nucleotides: TGTGCCAGCAGAGTCCCGGGTAATAATTCACCCCTCCACTTT. Protein sequence: CASRVPGNNSPLHF. The rearrangement links TRBV2 to TRBJ1-6; D uncertain. In germline, CDR1 is SNHLY, CDR2 FYNNEI. The CDR3 is made up of 14 amino acids. Trimming removed 6 bases at V and 5 bases at J, with 11 bases between.

The rearrangement uses TRBV9 and TRBJ1-4; D is possibly TRBD1 (5 bases). Deletions cut 0 bases from V and 8 bases from J, with 17 bases between. The CDR3 covers 16 residues. Per the germline V gene, CDR1 is SGDLS and CDR2 is YYNGEE. CDR3 DNA sequence: TGTGCCAGCAGCGTAGGGGCCCAAGGGGCTGAGGAAAAACTGTTTTTT. Translation: CASSVGAQGAEEKLFF.

The chain carries TRBV19 and TRBJ1-2; a weak D match, TRBD1 (5 bases). V was trimmed by 3 bases and J by 7 bases, leaving 12 bases between them. CDR1 and CDR2 from the germline V gene are LNHDA and SQIVND (reference sequence). The CDR3 is made up of 13 amino acids. CDR3 DNA: TGTGCCAGTAGTATGACTGGGACTCTTGGCTACACCTTC. It is translated as CASSMTGTLGYTF.

J is TRBJ2-1 and V is TRBV20-1, with D possibly being TRBD2 (6 bases). Germline V gives CDR1 DFQATT, CDR2 SNEGSKA (reference sequence). V shed 2 bases and J shed 8 bases, with 7 bases lying between them. The CDR3 has 11 amino acids. The CDR3 here is CSARWGDEQFF. The CDR3 DNA is TGCAGTGCTAGATGGGGGGATGAGCAGTTCTTC.

This rearrangement joins TRBV7-9 to TRBJ2-2, with TRBD1 identical over 7 bases. Germline loops: CDR1 SEHNR, CDR2 FQNEAQ (reference sequence). Trimming cost V 4 bases and J 5 bases; bases outside gene matches: 7. This CDR3 spans 15 amino acids. CDR3: CASSYRGTRTGELFF. The CDR3 DNA reads as TGTGCCAGCAGCTACAGGGGAACGCGGACCGGGGAGCTGTTTTTT. Complete variable domain (other parts from reference TRBV7-9 and TRBJ2-2): DTGVSQNPRHKITKRGQNVTFRCDPISEHNRLYWYRQTLGQGPEFLTYFQNEAQLEKSRLLSDRFSAERPKGSFSTLEIQRTEQGDSAMYLCASSYRGTRTGELFFGEGSRLTVL.

In this sample, this clone turned up many times. This sequence joins TRBV27 and TRBJ2-1, with D possibly matching TRBD1 (5 bases). The V end was cut by 5 bases, the J end by 4 bases, with 15 bases between. The germline V gene has CDR1 MNHEY and CDR2 SMNVEV (reference sequence). The CDR3 runs 15 residues. The CDR3 sequence is CASSEQGDFYNEQFF. DNA of the CDR3: TGTGCCAGCAGTGAGCAGGGCGACTTTTACAATGAGCAGTTCTTC.

The V and J genes are TRBV5-1 and TRBJ1-1, with D perhaps matching TRBD1 (6 bases). V lost 0 bases, J lost 3 bases, and 9 bases lay in between. The length of the CDR3 is 14 residues. Germline V gene lookup returns CDR1 SGHRS and CDR2 YFSETQ. DNA for the CDR3: TGCGCCAGCAGCTTGGCCTACAGGGACACTGAAGCTTTCTTT. Its protein product is CASSLAYRDTEAFF.

This clone was seen more than once but under ten times. V gene TRBV2 combines with J gene TRBJ1-1, with 7 positions matching TRBD1. Trimming took 6 bases from V and 3 from J; bases not matched to a gene: 10. Per the germline V gene, CDR1 is SNHLY and CDR2 is FYNNEI. The CDR3 is made up of 15 amino acids. The CDR3 protein is CASSDIPTGYTEAFF. The DNA of the CDR3 is TGTGCCAGCAGCGATATACCGACAGGGTACACTGAAGCTTTCTTT.

The gene calls are TRBV7-2 and TRBJ1-1; 9 nucleotides match TRBD1. CDR3 length equals 15 residues. Germline loops: CDR1 SGHTA, CDR2 FQGNSA. The J segment lost 0 bases and the V segment lost 7 bases, leaving 6 bases of the junction unmatched. The CDR3 loop reads CASMLQGAMNTEAFF. CDR3 in DNA: TGTGCCAGCATGCTACAGGGGGCTATGAACACTGAAGCTTTCTTT.

The chain employs TRBV20-1 and TRBJ1-1; the D is unclear. The V gene's germline CDR1 is DFQATT and CDR2 SNEGSKA (reference sequence). This CDR3 is 11 amino acids long. The CDR3 bases are TGCAGCGCAGTCCTAACGAATGAAGCTTTCTTT. It translates to CSAVLTNEAFF.

CDR3 protein: CASSQAWGQGKSEAFF. CDR3 DNA sequence: TGTGCCAGCAGCCAAGCGTGGGGACAGGGAAAATCTGAAGCTTTCTTT. The gene calls are TRBV5-5 and TRBJ1-1, with 9 bases identical to TRBD1. CDR3 length: 16 residues. Unmatched junction bases numbered 13, after V lost 4 bases and J lost 6 bases. Germline values: CDR1 SGHKS, CDR2 YYEKEE (reference sequence).

The V call is TRBV6-5, the J call TRBJ1-2; D is unresolved. This CDR3 is built from 12 residues. V was pared by 6 bases and J by 3 bases, with 8 bases between. Germline assignment: CDR1 MNHEY and CDR2 SVGAGI. This chain's CDR3 is CASRAWDYGYTF. CDR3 in DNA: TGTGCCAGCAGGGCCTGGGACTATGGCTACACCTTC.

The chain uses TRBV14 and TRBJ2-7, with D maybe TRBD1 (5 bases). Deletions cut 4 bases from V and 0 bases from J, with 13 bases between. Germline V lookup: CDR1 SGHDN, CDR2 FVKESK. CDR3 length: 15 amino acids. CDR3 bases: TGTGCCAGCAGCCCAGGGCCCAGGAGCTCCTACGAGCAGTACTTC. Translated: CASSPGPRSSYEQYF.

This chain joins TRBV28 and TRBJ2-5; 10 bases match TRBD2. V shed 5 bases and J 4 bases; nucleotides not matched to a gene: 7. Germline V gives CDR1 MDHEN, CDR2 SYDVKM. CDR3 size: 15 residues. The CDR3 bases are TGTGCCAGCAGTGCCCCACTAGCGGGACGAGAGACCCAGTACTTC. It translates to CASSAPLAGRETQYF.

The gene calls are TRBV19 and TRBJ1-2; D is unclear. V gave up 4 bases and J gave up 2 bases, with 14 bases separating them. Looked up from germline, CDR1 is LNHDA and CDR2 is SQIVND (reference sequence). This CDR3 comprises 15 residues. CDR3 in DNA: TGTGCCAGTAGTAAGTGGGTCTCATCAAACTATGGCTACACCTTC. Translated, it gives CASSKWVSSNYGYTF.

The chain employs TRBV9 and TRBJ2-7; 8 bases map to TRBD2. The V gene end was trimmed by 4 bases and the J gene end by 5 bases; junction bases not matched to a gene: 8. The germline gives CDR1 SGDLS, CDR2 YYNGEE. The CDR3 runs 14 residues. The CDR3 region has the DNA TGTGCCAGCAGCACGAACCCCGGGAGGGACGAGCAGTACTTC. Amino acids: CASSTNPGRDEQYF. The entire variable domain, with the rest obtained from reference TRBV9 and TRBJ2-7, is as follows: DSGVTQTPKHLITATGQRVTLRCSPRSGDLSVYWYQQSLDQGLQFLIQYYNGEERAKGNILERFSAQQFPDLHSELNLSSLELGDSALYFCASSTNPGRDEQYFGPGTRLTVT.

The chain employs TRBV6-2 or TRBV6-3 and TRBJ2-3; a weak D match, TRBD1 (5 bases). Per the germline V gene, CDR1 is MNHEY and CDR2 is SVGEGT. V was cut by 4 bases and J by 5 bases, with 10 bases left in between. The CDR3 is made up of 13 amino acids. DNA for the CDR3: TGTGCCAGCAGTTTACTGGGGCGAGATACGCAGTATTTT. This encodes CASSLLGRDTQYF.

The chain employs TRBV7-3 and TRBJ1-1; 8 bases are a match to TRBD1. There are 14 residues in the CDR3. V dropped 5 bases and J dropped 5; count of bases not matched to a gene: 7. Looked up from germline, CDR1 is SGHTA and CDR2 is FQGTGA. The CDR3 loop is CASSPRTGQTEAFF. Here the CDR3 DNA reads TGTGCCAGCAGCCCGCGGACAGGGCAAACTGAAGCTTTCTTT. The full variable domain, completed using reference TRBV7-3 and TRBJ1-1, is GAGVSQTPSNKVTEKGKYVELRCDPISGHTALYWYRQSLGQGPEFLIYFQGTGAADDSGLPNDRFFAVRPEGSVSTLKIQRTERGDSAVYLCASSPRTGQTEAFFGQGTRLTVV.

This clone turned up a few times. The chain uses TRBV11-3 and TRBJ1-1; D may be TRBD1 (5 bases). The CDR3 sequence is 17 residues long. V was clipped by 2 bases and J by 1 base, with 17 bases between them. CDR1 is SGHNT and CDR2 is YENEEA in the germline V gene. Written as DNA, the CDR3 is TGTGCCAGCAGCTTAAATAGTGACCCGGGGGGGAACACTGAAGCTTTCTTT. Translating it yields CASSLNSDPGGNTEAFF.

V gene TRBV10-1 combines with J gene TRBJ1-5, with 8 positions matching TRBD1. There are 19 residues in the CDR3. V trimming: 3 bases; J trimming: 0 bases; junction bases outside the gene matches: 13. The germline V gene has CDR1 WNHNN and CDR2 SYGVQD (reference sequence). The CDR3 DNA reads as TGCGCCAGCAGTGATTTTTCCCCCCAGGGGGCGTTTAGCAATCAGCCCCAGCATTTT. Translated, it gives CASSDFSPQGAFSNQPQHF.

This chain uses TRBV5-1 with TRBJ1-1; no clear D gene. V lost 0 bases, J lost 0 bases, and 12 bases lay in between. This CDR3 contains 16 residues. Germline-derived CDR1 and CDR2 are SGHRS and YFSETQ. The CDR3 DNA reads TGCGCCAGCAGCTTGGGCCCAGTTACGATGAACACTGAAGCTTTCTTT. Translating gives CASSLGPVTMNTEAFF.

This clone is a singleton in its sample. The chain is built from TRBV7-8 and TRBJ1-3; D is perhaps TRBD1 (6 bases). Germline CDR1 reads SGHVS; CDR2 reads FQNEAQ. Trimming pared 5 bases from V and 0 bases from J, leaving 14 bases between. There are 16 residues in the CDR3. CDR3 protein: CASSLDRPDSGNTIYF. The CDR3 nucleotides read TGTGCCAGCAGCCTCGACAGGCCTGACTCTGGAAACACCATATATTTT.

The V gene is TRBV4-1, the J gene TRBJ2-1; 7 bases agree with TRBD2. The CDR3 runs 15 residues. CDR1 MGHRA and CDR2 YSYEKL come from the germline V gene. V shed 1 base and J 1 base; nucleotides not matched to a gene: 1. CDR3 protein: CASSQVGGSYNEQFF. CDR3 sequence (DNA): TGCGCCAGCAGCCAAGTGGGGGGGTCCTACAATGAGCAGTTCTTC.

The chain carries TRBV27 and TRBJ1-1; D unclear. V shed 1 base and J shed 5 bases, with 11 bases lying between them. CDR1 and CDR2 (germline): MNHEY, SMNVEV (reference sequence). The length of the CDR3 is 14 residues. The chain's CDR3 is CASSLYPTPTEAFF. The CDR3 nucleotides are TGTGCCAGCAGTTTATACCCCACACCTACTGAAGCTTTCTTT.